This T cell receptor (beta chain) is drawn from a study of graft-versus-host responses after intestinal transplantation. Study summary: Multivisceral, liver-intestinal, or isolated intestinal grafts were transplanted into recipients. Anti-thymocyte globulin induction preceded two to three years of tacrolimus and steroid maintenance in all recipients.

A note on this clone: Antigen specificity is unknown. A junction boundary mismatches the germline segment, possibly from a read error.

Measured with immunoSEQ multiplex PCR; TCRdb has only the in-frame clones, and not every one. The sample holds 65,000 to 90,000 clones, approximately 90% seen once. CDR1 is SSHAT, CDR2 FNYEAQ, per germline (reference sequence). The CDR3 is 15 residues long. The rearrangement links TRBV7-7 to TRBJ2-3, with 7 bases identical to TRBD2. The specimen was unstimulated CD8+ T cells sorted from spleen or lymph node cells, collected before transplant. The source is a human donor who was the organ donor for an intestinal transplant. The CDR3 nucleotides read TGTGCTAGCAGTCCCGGGGAGGGGCAAACAGATACGCAGTATTTT. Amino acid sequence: CASSPGEGQTDTQYF.